Presented here are 2 T cell receptor beta chains from one specimen sequenced in a study of CD8+CD57+ T cells in acquired aplastic anemia. CDR3 and TCR beta VDJ profiling relied on a genomic DNA template. Each CDR3 protein gets one entry after TCRdb re-called the reads with MiXCR. Of under 200,000 distinct CDR3 sequences listed, over 40% were seen once; the top ten hold under 3.5%. All sequencing subjects had displayed CD8+CD57+ cell expansion on flow cytometry. Sample: sorted CD4+, CD8+, or CD8+CD57+ T cells (not recorded which) from PBMCs. The receptor source for this set is a human donor with aplastic anemia.

The chain combines TRBV29-1 with TRBJ2-1; D is possibly TRBD1 (5 bases). The V end lost 1 base, the J end lost 5 bases, and 6 bases lay between the germline ends. CDR3 length: 12 residues. CDR1 is SQVTM and CDR2 is ANQGSEA in the germline V gene. The CDR3 DNA reads TGCAGCGTTGAAGGACAGAACAATGAGCAGTTCTTC. Its protein is CSVEGQNNEQFF.

This clonotype has ten or more counts. The CDR3 DNA is TGTGCCACCAGCAGGGGACAGGCGCCTGGAAACACCATATATTTT. This codes for CATSRGQAPGNTIYF. The chain is built from TRBV15 and TRBJ1-3; 8 bases are shared with TRBD1. The ends lost 3 bases at V and 2 bases at J; junction bases unmatched: 3. CDR3 length equals 15 residues. Germline V CDR1 and CDR2: LNHNV, YYDKDF (reference sequence). The variable domain in full, with the rest retrieved from reference TRBV15 and TRBJ1-3, is DAMVIQNPRYQVTQFGKPVTLSCSQTLNHNVMYWYQQKSSQAPKLLFHYYDKDFNNEADTPDNFQSRRPNTSFCFLDIRSPGLGDTAMYLCATSRGQAPGNTIYFGEGSWLTVV.